The table lists the clone carrying this TCR beta chain with a few counts. Its antigen is not identified. The data were obtained in a study of OX40 agonist ivuxolimab in advanced cancers. Profiling relied on immunoSEQ multiplex PCR, and the TCRdb table lists in-frame clones only, not all of them. The sample records 81,000 or so clones, 91% being singletons. Individuals having autoimmune disease history or systemic immunosuppression were not enrolled. Study-level findings and limits: In the expanded peripheral T cells, antigen specificity was never determined. The study found among the lowest clonal expansion in partial responders at 0.1-3.0 mg/kg. By week 6 at 0.1 to 3.0 mg/kg, blood CD4+ and CD8+ T cells had expanded clonally.

Germline assignment: CDR1 SNHLY and CDR2 FYNNEI. V lost 7 bases to trimming and J lost 3 bases, with 13 bases between them. The CDR3 contains 14 residues. The chain carries TRBV2 and TRBJ1-3, with D perhaps matching TRBD1 (5 bases). Specimen: CD4+ or CD8+ T cells sorted from blood, collected in a trial of the OX40 agonist ivuxolimab. The receptor was derived from an adult with an advanced solid tumor such as melanoma, head and neck, liver or kidney cancer. The CDR3 coding sequence is TGTGCCAGCAAGGGACGCCACTATGGAAACACCATATATTTT. It yields the protein CASKGRHYGNTIYF.